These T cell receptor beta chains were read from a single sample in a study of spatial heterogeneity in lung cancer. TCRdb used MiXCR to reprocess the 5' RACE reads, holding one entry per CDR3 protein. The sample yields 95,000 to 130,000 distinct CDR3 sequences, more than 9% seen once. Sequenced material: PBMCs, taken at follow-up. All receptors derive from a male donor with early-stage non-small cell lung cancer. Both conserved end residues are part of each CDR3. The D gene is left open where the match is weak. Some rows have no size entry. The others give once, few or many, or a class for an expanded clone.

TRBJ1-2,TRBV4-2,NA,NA,CASSQELQGTYGYTF,TGTGCCAGCAGCCAAGAACTTCAGGGTACCTATGGCTACACCTTC
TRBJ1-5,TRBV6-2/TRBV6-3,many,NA,CASSYRWNNQPQHF,TGTGCCAGCAGTTACAGGTGGAATAATCAGCCCCAGCATTTT
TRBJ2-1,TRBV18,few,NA,CASSSDGFTILSSYNEQFF,TGTGCCAGCTCCTCTGACGGATTCACGATTCTTAGCTCCTACAATGAGCAGTTCTTC
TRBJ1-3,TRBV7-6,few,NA,CASSWEGPGGSGNTIYF,TGTGCCAGCAGCTGGGAAGGCCCTGGTGGTTCTGGAAACACCATATATTTT
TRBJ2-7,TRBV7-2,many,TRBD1,CASSLDRDSTYEQYF,TGTGCCAGCAGCTTAGATAGGGACAGCACCTACGAGCAGTACTTC
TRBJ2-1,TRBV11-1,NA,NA,CASSSPTRRGDEQFF,TGTGCCAGCAGCTCGCCGACTAGAAGGGGCGATGAGCAGTTCTTC
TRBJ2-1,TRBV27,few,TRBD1,CASSLGSGGLDEQFF,TGTGCCAGCAGTTTAGGGTCAGGGGGTCTGGATGAGCAGTTCTTC
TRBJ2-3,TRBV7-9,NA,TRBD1,CASRHDRDGDTQYF,TGTGCCAGCAGACATGACAGGGATGGCGATACGCAGTATTTT
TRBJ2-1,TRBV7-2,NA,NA,CASSLEQNYNEQFF,TGTGCCAGCAGCTTAGAACAGAACTACAATGAGCAGTTCTTC
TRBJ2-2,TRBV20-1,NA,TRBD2,CSARAAGDTGELFF,TGCAGTGCTAGAGCAGCGGGGGACACCGGGGAGCTGTTTTTT
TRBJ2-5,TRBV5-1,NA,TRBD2,CASSPRTSGDGTQYF,TGCGCCAGCAGCCCCCGGACTAGCGGGGATGGGACCCAGTACTTC
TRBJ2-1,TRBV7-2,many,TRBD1,CASLTGDLYNEQFF,TGTGCCAGTCTAACAGGGGATCTCTACAATGAGCAGTTCTTC
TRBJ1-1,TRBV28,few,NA,CASRTRAGTEAFF,TGTGCCAGCCGCACCAGGGCCGGCACTGAAGCTTTCTTT
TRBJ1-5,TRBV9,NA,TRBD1,CASSDGTGGVGSNQPQHF,TGTGCCAGCAGCGATGGGACAGGGGGCGTGGGCAGCAATCAGCCCCAGCATTTT
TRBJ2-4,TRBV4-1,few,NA,CASSQEVLVAKNIQYF,TGCGCCAGCAGCCAAGAGGTGCTTGTAGCCAAAAACATTCAGTACTTC
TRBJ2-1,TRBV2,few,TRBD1,CAPTGSDEQFF,TGTGCTCCGACAGGGTCGGATGAGCAGTTCTTC
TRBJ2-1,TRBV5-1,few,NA,CASSPDLYNEQFF,TGCGCCAGCAGCCCGGACTTATACAATGAGCAGTTCTTC
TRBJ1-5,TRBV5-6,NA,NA,CASSLFRGCNQPQHF,TGTGCCAGCAGCTTGTTCAGGGGCTGCAATCAGCCCCAGCATTTT
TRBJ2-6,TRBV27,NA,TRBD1,CASSFEDRGISGANVLTF,TGTGCCAGCAGTTTTGAGGACAGGGGCATCTCTGGGGCCAACGTCCTGACTTTC
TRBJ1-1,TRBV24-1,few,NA,CATSGPHSSEAFF,TGTGCCACCAGTGGACCCCACAGCTCTGAAGCTTTCTTT
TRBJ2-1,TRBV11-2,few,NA,CASSLALPGANEQFF,TGTGCCAGCAGCTTAGCCCTCCCCGGGGCCAATGAGCAGTTCTTC
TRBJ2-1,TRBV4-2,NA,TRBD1,CASSQAGTGISSYNEQFF,TGTGCCAGCAGCCAAGCCGGGACAGGAATCTCCTCCTACAATGAGCAGTTCTTC
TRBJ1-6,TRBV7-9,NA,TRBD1,CASSSDRDNSPLHF,TGTGCCAGCAGCTCCGACAGGGATAATTCACCCCTCCACTTT
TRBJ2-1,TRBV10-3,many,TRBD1,CAIRTGGLGYIEQFF,TGTGCCATCAGGACAGGGGGCCTTGGTTACATCGAGCAGTTCTTC
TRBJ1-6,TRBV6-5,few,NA,CASSYEGGNSPLHF,TGTGCCAGCAGTTACGAGGGTGGTAATTCACCCCTCCACTTT
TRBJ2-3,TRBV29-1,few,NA,CSVEASTDTQYF,TGCAGCGTTGAGGCTAGCACAGATACGCAGTATTTT
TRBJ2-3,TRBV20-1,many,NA,CSARMVGGTQYF,TGCAGTGCTAGGATGGTCGGAGGGACGCAGTATTTT
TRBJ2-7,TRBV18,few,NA,CASSPPEGNEQYF,TGTGCCAGCTCACCACCGGAGGGGAACGAGCAGTACTTC
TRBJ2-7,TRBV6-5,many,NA,CASRPERGWAYEQYF,TGTGCCAGCAGACCGGAGAGGGGTTGGGCCTACGAGCAGTACTTC
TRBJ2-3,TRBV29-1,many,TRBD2,CSVVSGRSTDTQYF,TGCAGCGTGGTGAGCGGGAGAAGCACAGATACGCAGTATTTT